The present entry profiles one TCR beta chain with its context. Data came from immunoSEQ multiplex PCR; TCRdb stores just in-frame clones and leaves some out. Among some 190,000 clones listed, approximately 83% were seen once. The data were taken from a study of blood T cell repertoires in COVID-19. Study summary: T cells, B-cell-depleted T cells, or PBMCs provided the cDNA or gDNA that served as material.

CDR1 and CDR2 (germline): SGHNT, YENEEA. J was trimmed by 6 bases and V by 2 bases; bases with no gene match: 9. The CDR3 covers 15 residues. Specimen: peripheral blood. This receptor was taken from a human donor with active or convalescent COVID-19. The donor label of this sample is uncertain. This chain connects TRBV11-3 to TRBJ2-5; 7 bases are shared with TRBD2. The chain's CDR3 is CASSLLTGGRQTQYF. DNA of the CDR3: TGTGCCAGCAGCTTATTGACGGGAGGCCGGCAGACCCAGTACTTC.